This T cell receptor beta chain emerged from a study of T cell changes during pregnancy in multiple sclerosis. The germline V gene encodes CDR1 KGHSH and CDR2 LQKENI. V lost 1 base, J lost 7 bases, and 13 bases lay in between. There are 14 residues in the CDR3. The repertoire was sequenced with immunoSEQ multiplex PCR; TCRdb's copy has only in-frame clones and lacks some. The sample has more than 55,000 clones; roughly 92% are singletons. The rearrangement joins TRBV18 to TRBJ2-5; D unclear. The sequenced sample was peripheral blood, obtained in the first trimester of pregnancy. This TCR was recovered from a female donor in good health, enrolled as a control in a pregnancy study. The CDR3 loop is CASSPRQVKGTQYF. In DNA form, the CDR3 reads TGTGCCAGCTCACCACGGCAGGTGAAAGGGACCCAGTACTTC. Full variable domain (outside the CDR3, taken from reference TRBV18 and TRBJ2-5): NAGVMQNPRHLVRRRGQEARLRCSPMKGHSHVYWYRQLPEEGLKFMVYLQKENIIDESGMPKERFSAEFPKEGPSILRIQQVVRGDSAAYFCASSPRQVKGTQYFGPGTRLLVL.